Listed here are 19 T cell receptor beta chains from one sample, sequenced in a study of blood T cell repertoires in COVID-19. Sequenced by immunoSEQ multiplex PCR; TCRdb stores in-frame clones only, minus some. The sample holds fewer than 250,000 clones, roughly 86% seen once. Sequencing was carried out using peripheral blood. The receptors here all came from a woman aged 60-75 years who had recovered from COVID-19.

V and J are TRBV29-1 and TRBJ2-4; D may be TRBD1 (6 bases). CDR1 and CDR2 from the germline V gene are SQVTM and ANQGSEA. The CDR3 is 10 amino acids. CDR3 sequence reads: CSRKDSCRYF. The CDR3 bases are TGCTCCCGAAAGGACAGTTGTCGGTACTTC.

CDR3 amino acids: CASSGTGGADTQYF. The CDR3 bases are TGTGCCAGCAGCGGGACGGGGGGCGCAGATACGCAGTATTTT. The rearrangement links TRBV9 to TRBJ2-3; D might be TRBD2 (7 bases). The germline gives CDR1 SGDLS, CDR2 YYNGEE. V lost 3 bases to trimming and J lost 4 bases, with 12 bases between them. The CDR3 consists of 14 residues.

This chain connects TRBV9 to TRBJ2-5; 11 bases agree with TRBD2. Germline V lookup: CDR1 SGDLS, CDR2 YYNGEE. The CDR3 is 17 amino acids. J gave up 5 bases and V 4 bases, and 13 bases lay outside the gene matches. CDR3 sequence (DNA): TGTGCCAGCAGCCTAGATATTAGCGGGGGGGCACAGGAGACCCAGTACTTC. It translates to CASSLDISGGAQETQYF.

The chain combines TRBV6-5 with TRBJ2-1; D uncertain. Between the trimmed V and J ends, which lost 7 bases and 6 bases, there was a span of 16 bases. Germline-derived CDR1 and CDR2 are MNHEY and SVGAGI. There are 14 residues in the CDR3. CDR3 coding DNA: TGTGCCAGCAAACTCAATTCCGCCATCAATGAGCAGTTCTTC. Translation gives CASKLNSAINEQFF.

The CDR3 is CASSPPGQVYEQYF. CDR3 DNA: TGTGCCAGTAGTCCGCCGGGACAGGTTTACGAGCAGTACTTC. The chain carries TRBV19 and TRBJ2-7; TRBD1 aligns across 8 bases. This CDR3 region has 14 residues. Germline CDR1 LNHDA, CDR2 SQIVND (reference sequence). The ends lost 5 bases at V and 4 bases at J; junction bases unmatched: 7.

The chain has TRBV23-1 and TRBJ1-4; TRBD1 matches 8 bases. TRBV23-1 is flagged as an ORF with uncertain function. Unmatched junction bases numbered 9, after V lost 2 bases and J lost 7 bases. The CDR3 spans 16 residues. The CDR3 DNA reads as TGCGCCAGCAGTCAAGTGGACAGGGCGAGGGGTGAAAAACTGTTTTTT. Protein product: CASSQVDRARGEKLFF.

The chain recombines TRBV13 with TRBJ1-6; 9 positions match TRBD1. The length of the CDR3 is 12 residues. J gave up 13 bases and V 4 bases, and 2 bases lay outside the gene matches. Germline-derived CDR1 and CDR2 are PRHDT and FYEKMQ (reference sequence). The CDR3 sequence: CASSSDRGPLHF. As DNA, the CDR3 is TGTGCCAGCAGCTCAGACAGGGGGCCCCTCCACTTT. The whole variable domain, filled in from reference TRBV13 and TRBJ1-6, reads AAGVIQSPRHLIKEKRETATLKCYPIPRHDTVYWYQQGPGQDPQFLISFYEKMQSDKGSIPDRFSAQQFSDYHSELNMSSLELGDSALYFCASSSDRGPLHFGNGTRLTVT.

The CDR3 nucleotides read TGTGCCAGCAGCCAAGCCCGGGGACAGGATGGCTACACCTTC. Protein product: CASSQARGQDGYTF. The rearrangement uses TRBV4-2 and TRBJ1-2; 8 bases are a match to TRBD1. The V and J ends lost 1 base and 6 bases, in that order; junction bases with no gene match: 4. Per germline, CDR1 LGHNA and CDR2 YNFKEQ. The CDR3 contains 14 residues.

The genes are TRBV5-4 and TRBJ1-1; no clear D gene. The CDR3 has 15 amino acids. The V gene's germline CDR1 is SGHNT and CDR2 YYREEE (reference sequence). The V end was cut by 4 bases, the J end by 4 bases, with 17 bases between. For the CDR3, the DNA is TGTGCCAGCAGCCTCCCCAGAGCAGGTTTCACTGAAGCTTTCTTT. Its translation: CASSLPRAGFTEAFF.

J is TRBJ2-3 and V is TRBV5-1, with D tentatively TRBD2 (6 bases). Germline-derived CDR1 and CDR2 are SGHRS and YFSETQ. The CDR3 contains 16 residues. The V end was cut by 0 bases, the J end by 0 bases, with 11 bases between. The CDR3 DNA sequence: TGCGCCAGCAGCTTGGGGGTAGCGGTGAGCACAGATACGCAGTATTTT. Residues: CASSLGVAVSTDTQYF.

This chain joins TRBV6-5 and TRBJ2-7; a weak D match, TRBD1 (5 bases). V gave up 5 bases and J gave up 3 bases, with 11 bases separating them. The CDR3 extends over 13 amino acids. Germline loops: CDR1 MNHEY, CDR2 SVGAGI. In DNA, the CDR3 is TGTGCCAGCAGTAAGACAGAACTCTACGAGCAGTACTTC. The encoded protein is CASSKTELYEQYF.

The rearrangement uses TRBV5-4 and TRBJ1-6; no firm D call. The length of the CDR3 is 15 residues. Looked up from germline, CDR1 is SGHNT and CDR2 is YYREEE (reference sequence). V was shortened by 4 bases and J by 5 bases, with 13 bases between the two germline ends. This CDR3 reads CASSNGLQDNSPLHF. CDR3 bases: TGTGCCAGCAGCAACGGACTCCAAGATAATTCACCCCTCCACTTT.

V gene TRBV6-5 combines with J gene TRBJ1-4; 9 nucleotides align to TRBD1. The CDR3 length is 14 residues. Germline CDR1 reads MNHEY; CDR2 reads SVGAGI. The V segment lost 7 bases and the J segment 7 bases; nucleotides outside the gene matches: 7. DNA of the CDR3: TGTGCCAGCACCATCCGACAGGGGGTTGAAAAACTGTTTTTT. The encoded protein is CASTIRQGVEKLFF.

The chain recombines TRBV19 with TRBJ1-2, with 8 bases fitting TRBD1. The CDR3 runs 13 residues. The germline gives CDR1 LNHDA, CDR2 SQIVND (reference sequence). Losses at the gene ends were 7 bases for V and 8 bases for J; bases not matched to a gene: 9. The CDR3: CASISNRGEGYTF. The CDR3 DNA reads TGTGCCAGTATCTCGAACAGGGGGGAAGGCTACACCTTC.

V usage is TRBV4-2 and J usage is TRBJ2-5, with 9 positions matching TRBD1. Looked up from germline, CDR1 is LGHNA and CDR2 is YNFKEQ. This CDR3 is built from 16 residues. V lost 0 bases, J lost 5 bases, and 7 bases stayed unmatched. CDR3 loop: CASSQEEQGAYETQYF. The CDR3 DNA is TGTGCCAGCAGCCAAGAAGAACAGGGGGCGTACGAGACCCAGTACTTC.

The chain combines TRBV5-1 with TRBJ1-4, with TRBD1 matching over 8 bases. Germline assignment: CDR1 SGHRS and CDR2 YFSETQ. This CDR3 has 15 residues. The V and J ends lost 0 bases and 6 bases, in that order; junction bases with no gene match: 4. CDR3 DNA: TGCGCCAGCAGCTTGGGGGGACAGGCTTATGAAAAACTGTTTTTT. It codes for CASSLGGQAYEKLFF.

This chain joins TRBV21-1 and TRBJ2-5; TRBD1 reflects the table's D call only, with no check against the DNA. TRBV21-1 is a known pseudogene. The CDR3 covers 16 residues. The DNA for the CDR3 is TGTGCCAGCAGCCCCCACAGGGGGTGGTGGGTAGAGACCCAGTACTTC. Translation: CASSPHRGWWVETQYF.

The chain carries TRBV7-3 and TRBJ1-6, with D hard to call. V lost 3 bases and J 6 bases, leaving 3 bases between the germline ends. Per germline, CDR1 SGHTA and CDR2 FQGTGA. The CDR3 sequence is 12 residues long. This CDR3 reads CASSFGNSPLHF. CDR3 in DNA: TGTGCCAGCAGCTTCGGTAATTCACCCCTCCACTTT. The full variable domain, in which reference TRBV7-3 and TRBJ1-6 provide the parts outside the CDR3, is GAGVSQTPSNKVTEKGKYVELRCDPISGHTALYWYRQSLGQGPEFLIYFQGTGAADDSGLPNDRFFAVRPEGSVSTLKIQRTERGDSAVYLCASSFGNSPLHFGNGTRLTVT.

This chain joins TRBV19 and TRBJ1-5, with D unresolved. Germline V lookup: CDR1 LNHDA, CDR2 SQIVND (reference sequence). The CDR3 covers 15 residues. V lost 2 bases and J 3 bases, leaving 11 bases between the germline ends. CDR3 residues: CASSISRIVNQPQHF. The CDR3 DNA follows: TGTGCCAGTAGTATATCCAGGATAGTCAATCAGCCCCAGCATTTT.